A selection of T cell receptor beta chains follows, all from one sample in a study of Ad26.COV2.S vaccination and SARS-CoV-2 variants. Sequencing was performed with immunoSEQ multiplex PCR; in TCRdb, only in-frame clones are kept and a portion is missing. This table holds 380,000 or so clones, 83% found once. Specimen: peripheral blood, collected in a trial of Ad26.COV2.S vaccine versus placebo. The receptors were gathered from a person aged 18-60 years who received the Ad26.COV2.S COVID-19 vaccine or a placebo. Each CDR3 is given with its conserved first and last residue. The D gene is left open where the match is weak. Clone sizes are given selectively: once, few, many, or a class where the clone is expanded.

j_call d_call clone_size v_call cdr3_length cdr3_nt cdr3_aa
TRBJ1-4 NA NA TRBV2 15 TGTGCCAGCAGTGAAGCCGCGGGTTACAATGAAAAACTGTTTTTT CASSEAAGYNEKLFF
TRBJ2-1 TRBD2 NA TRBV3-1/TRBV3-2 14 TGTGCCAGCAGCCCCACGGACGGGGGGGCAACGCAGTTCTTC CASSPTDGGATQFF
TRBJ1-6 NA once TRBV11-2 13 TGTGCCAGCAGCCCCATAAAGAAAACGGCCCTCCACTTT CASSPIKKTALHF
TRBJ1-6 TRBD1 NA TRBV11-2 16 TGTGCCAGCAGCTTCGGCCGGGACAGGGGCGGTTCACCCCTCCACTTT CASSFGRDRGGSPLHF
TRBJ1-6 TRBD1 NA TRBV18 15 TGTGCCAGCTCATCTGACAGGGGGAGTAATTCACCCCTCCACTTT CASSSDRGSNSPLHF
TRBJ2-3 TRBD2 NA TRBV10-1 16 TGCGCCAGCAGTCCACTAGCGGGAGCTATCACAGATACGCAGTATTTT CASSPLAGAITDTQYF
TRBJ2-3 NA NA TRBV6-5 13 TGTGCCAGCAACCCCGCAGGCCTTTGGACGCAGTATTTT CASNPAGLWTQYF
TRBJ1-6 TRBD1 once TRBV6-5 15 TGTGCCAGCAGGTGGACAGGGGGCCTCCTCGGACCCCTCCACTTT CASRWTGGLLGPLHF
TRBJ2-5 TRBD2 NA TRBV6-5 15 TGTGCCAGCAGTTTTGGAAGCGGGAGTTTAGAGACCCAGTACTTC CASSFGSGSLETQYF
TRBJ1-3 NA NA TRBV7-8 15 TGTGCCAGCAGCTTACTTCGGGACTCTGGAAACACCATATATTTT CASSLLRDSGNTIYF
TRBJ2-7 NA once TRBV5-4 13 TGTGCCAGCAGCTTAGTTTCAGGTCGCGAGCAGTACTTC CASSLVSGREQYF
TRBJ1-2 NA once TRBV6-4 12 TGTGCCAGCAGTGCCGCAGGGAGAGGCTACACCTTC CASSAAGRGYTF
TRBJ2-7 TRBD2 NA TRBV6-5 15 TGTGCCAGCATTCTCCTTTTTGGGAGGGCCTACGAGCAGTACTTC CASILLFGRAYEQYF
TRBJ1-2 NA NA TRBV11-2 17 TGTGCCAGCAGCGGGGGCAGACCGAATCAGTTGAACTATGGCTACACCTTC CASSGGRPNQLNYGYTF
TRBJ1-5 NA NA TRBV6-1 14 TGTGCCAGCAGCCCCTCGGATAGCAATCAGCCCCAGCATTTT CASSPSDSNQPQHF
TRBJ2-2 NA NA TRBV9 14 TGTGCCAGCAGCGTATCCGCTAGCTCCGGGGAGCTGTTTTTT CASSVSASSGELFF
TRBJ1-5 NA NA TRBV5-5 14 TGTGCCAGCAGCCCAACCCGGGGGAATCAGCCCCAGCATTTT CASSPTRGNQPQHF
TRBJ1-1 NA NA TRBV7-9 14 TGTGCCAGCAGCTTAGGTTGGGGGGCCACTGAAGCTTTCTTT CASSLGWGATEAFF
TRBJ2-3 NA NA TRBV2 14 TGTGCCAGCAAAGAGGACCCCGGCACAGATACGCAGTATTTT CASKEDPGTDTQYF
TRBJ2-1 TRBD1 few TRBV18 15 TGTGCCAGCTCACAGACAGGGCGGGCAGCCAATGAGCAGTTCTTC CASSQTGRAANEQFF
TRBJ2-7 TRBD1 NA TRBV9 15 TGTGCCAGCAGCGTAGGGGGGACAGCCTCCTACGAGCAGTACTTC CASSVGGTASYEQYF
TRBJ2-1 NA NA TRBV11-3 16 TGTGCCAGCAGCAAAAGTGGTCTTTTATCCTACAATGAGCAGTTCTTC CASSKSGLLSYNEQFF
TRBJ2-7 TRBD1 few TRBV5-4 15 TGTGCCAGCAGCTTCTATCAGGGGGTCCCCTACGAGCAGTACTTC CASSFYQGVPYEQYF
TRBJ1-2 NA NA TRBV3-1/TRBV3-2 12 TGTGCCAGCAGCCAAGATGGGGCCCTCTACACCTTC CASSQDGALYTF
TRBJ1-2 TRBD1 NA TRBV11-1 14 TGTGCCAGCAGCTGGTCCCGGACAGGGAGCGGCTACACCTTC CASSWSRTGSGYTF
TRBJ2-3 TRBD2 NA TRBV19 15 TGTGCCAGTAGTATTCGTCTAGCGGGGGACATTACGCAGTATTTT CASSIRLAGDITQYF
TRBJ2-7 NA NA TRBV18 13 TGTGCCAGCTCACCATTCCCCTCCTACGAGCAGTACTTC CASSPFPSYEQYF
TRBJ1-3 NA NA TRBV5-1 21 TGCGCCACCCCTAAGAGCTTGGACGATATTTTGACAGGAATATCTGGAAACACCATATATTTT CATPKSLDDILTGISGNTIYF
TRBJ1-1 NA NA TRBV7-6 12 TGTGCCAGCAGCCCCCACAACACTGAAGCTTTCTTT CASSPHNTEAFF
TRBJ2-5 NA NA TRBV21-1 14 TGTGCCCTTCTTTGGGGGGGGGTCGAAGAGACCCAGTACTTC CALLWGGVEETQYF
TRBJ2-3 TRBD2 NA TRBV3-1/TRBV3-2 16 TGTGCCAGCAGCCAGGAAAGCGGGGGTTCAACGGATACGCAGTATTTT CASSQESGGSTDTQYF
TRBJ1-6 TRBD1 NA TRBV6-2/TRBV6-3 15 TGTGCCAGCAGTTGGTCGACAGGGTCCTATTCACCCCTCCACTTT CASSWSTGSYSPLHF
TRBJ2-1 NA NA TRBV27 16 TGTGCCAGCAGCTCCCTTTGGCGGGACTCCTACAATGAGCAGTTCTTC CASSSLWRDSYNEQFF
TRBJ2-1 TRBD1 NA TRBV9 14 TGTGCCAGCAGCGCAAATACAGGGGCCAATGAGCAGTTCTTC CASSANTGANEQFF
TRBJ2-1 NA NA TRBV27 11 TGTGCCAGCAGTCGAGGGAGTGAGCAGTTCTTC CASSRGSEQFF
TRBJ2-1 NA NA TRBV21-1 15 TGTGCCAGCGGTCCTAGCGGGGAGATTTACAATGAGCAGTTCTTC CASGPSGEIYNEQFF
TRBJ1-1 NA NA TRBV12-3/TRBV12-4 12 TGTGCCAGCAGAGGCCGGGATATTTTAGCTTTCTTT CASRGRDILAFF
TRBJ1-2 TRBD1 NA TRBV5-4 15 TGTGCCAGCAGCGGGAAGACAGGGGGCCTCTATGGCTACACCTTC CASSGKTGGLYGYTF
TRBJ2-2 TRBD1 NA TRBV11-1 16 TGTGCCAGCAGCCCCGCAGGGGGCCTTAACACCGGGGAGCTGTTTTTT CASSPAGGLNTGELFF
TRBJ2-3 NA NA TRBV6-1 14 TGTGCCAGCAGTGAAAAAGTCCGGGGTAGTACGCAGTATTTT CASSEKVRGSTQYF
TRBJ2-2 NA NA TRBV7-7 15 TGTGCCAGCAGTTCGTCGGGTCTCAACACCGGGGAGCTGTTTTTT CASSSSGLNTGELFF
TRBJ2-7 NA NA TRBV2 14 TGTGCCAGCAGTGGGACGGCCAGCTCCTACGAGCAGTACTTC CASSGTASSYEQYF
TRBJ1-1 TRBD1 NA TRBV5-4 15 TGTGCCAGCAGCTTACTAGGGGGCTCGAACACTGAAGCTTTCTTT CASSLLGGSNTEAFF
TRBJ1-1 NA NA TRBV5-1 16 TGCGCCAGCAGCTCCGGGGCCATTACAGCGAACACTGAAGCTTTCTTT CASSSGAITANTEAFF
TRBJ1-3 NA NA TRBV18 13 TGTGCCAGCTCACCACCGGGTGAGGGCACCATATATTTT CASSPPGEGTIYF
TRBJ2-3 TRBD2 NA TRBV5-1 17 TGCGCCAGCAGCTCTAATAACTTAGCGGGAAGCACAGATACGCAGTATTTT CASSSNNLAGSTDTQYF
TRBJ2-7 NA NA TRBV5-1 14 TGCGCCAGCAGCTTGGATTGGGGATCCTACGAGCAGTACTTC CASSLDWGSYEQYF
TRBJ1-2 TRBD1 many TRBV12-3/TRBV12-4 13 TGTGCCAGCACTCTAGGCCACGGGACAGGTCCGCGCTTC CASTLGHGTGPRF
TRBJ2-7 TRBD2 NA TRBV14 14 TGTGCCAGCAGCCAACGGGACTACTACTACGAGCAGTACTTC CASSQRDYYYEQYF
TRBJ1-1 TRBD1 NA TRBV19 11 TGTGCCAGTGGACAGGGTATTGAAGCTTTCTTT CASGQGIEAFF
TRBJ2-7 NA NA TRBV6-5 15 TGTGCCAGCAGTTACATTTGGCAGGATGGCTACGAGCAGTACTTC CASSYIWQDGYEQYF